This T cell receptor beta chain was observed in a study of cytomegalovirus exposure and HLA in healthy donors. Turning to the study itself: Counted in an early data release were tens of millions of unique TCRs from HLA-typed donors.

The primer mix had 60 Vbeta and 13 Jbeta primers. The data were produced by immunoSEQ multiplex PCR, yet TCRdb's version contains in-frame clones alone and is incomplete. This sample has over 95,000 clones, with 65% to 80% found just once. Sequenced material: PBMCs. The origin of this receptor is a middle-aged man in good health and CMV-seropositive.

In DNA, the CDR3 is TGTGCCAGCAGCCAAGAACCCCGCACCGGCTATGGCTACACCTTC. It is translated as CASSQEPRTGYGYTF. V gene TRBV4-2 combines with J gene TRBJ1-2; D call uncertain. With 0 bases removed from V and 4 bases from J, the gap between germline ends came to 12 bases. The CDR3 totals 15 residues. Germline CDR1 is LGHNA and CDR2 is YNFKEQ.